This T cell receptor beta chain was sequenced for a study of human thymus T cells. Study observations and caveats: Seemingly biased V and J gene usage marked thymic and blood repertoires.

Comments on this clone: Its target is not known.

J was trimmed by 6 bases and V by 2 bases; bases with no gene match: 7. From germline, CDR1 is MDHEN and CDR2 SYDVKM. The length of the CDR3 is 16 residues. Resected material from corrective heart surgery provided the thymus tissue analysed. Sequencing used immunoSEQ multiplex PCR; TCRdb keeps in-frame clones, though not all of them. There are some 120,000 clones in the sample; about 94% occur only once, and roughly 0.024% lies in the top ten. The chain combines TRBV28 with TRBJ2-1, with 10 nucleotides matching TRBD2. The sequenced material came from thymus tissue. This receptor was obtained from a boy younger than two with a congenital heart defect but otherwise immunologically healthy. The DNA of the CDR3 is TGTGCCAGCAGTTTAGATCCGAGCGGGGGGGCCAATGAGCAGTTCTTC. Translating gives CASSLDPSGGANEQFF.